The 27 T cell receptor beta chains given below trace back to one sample, sequenced in a study of CD8+ T cells in alopecia areata. Sorting of pooled cutaneous lymph node cells used CD4, CD8alpha, NKG2D, NKG2ACE and other markers. cDNA prepared by RNA extraction and subsequent reverse transcription served as the template for sequencing. Sequencing used immunoSEQ multiplex PCR; TCRdb keeps in-frame clones, though not all of them. The repertoire consists of around 300,000 clones, none detected only once. The specimen sequenced was CD4+ T cells sorted from a lymph node. The receptors were sampled from a C3H/HeJ mouse with alopecia areata. Mice of this strain are of MHC haplotype H2-k.

In regard to this clone: Gene and germline names: mouse. The CDR3 end lies 4 residues beyond the end of the read and is filled in from the germline J gene. The V call is TRBV13-3, the J call TRBJ2-2; D is ambiguous. Germline CDR1 is NNHDY and CDR2 is SYVADS. Deletions cut 0 bases from V and 0 bases from J, with 9 bases between. CDR3 length equals 16 residues. Here the CDR3 reads CASSDEADTNTGQLYF. The sequenced part of the CDR3 DNA is TGTGCCAGCAGTGATGAGGCAGACACAAACACCGGG.

A note on this clone: The gene names given are mouse names. The read ends 4 residues before the CDR3 terminus; that terminus is restored from the germline J gene. The rearrangement links TRBV13-3 to TRBJ1-1; D is possibly TRBD1 (6 bases). Trimming stripped 1 base from V and 4 bases from J, with 11 bases between. From germline, CDR1 is NNHDY and CDR2 SYVADS. The CDR3 loop spans 14 amino acids. CDR3 amino acids: CASSDHRAGTEVFF. The covered CDR3 bases are TGTGCCAGCAGTGATCACAGGGCGGGCACA.

Only a few counts were recorded for this clone. Mouse names are used for the genes. Coverage ceases 4 residues before the CDR3 finishes, and the germline J gene fills in the end. The rearrangement uses TRBV21 and TRBJ1-1, with a weak D call TRBD1 (6 bases). TRBV21 is an ORF, and what it does is uncertain. This CDR3 comprises 13 residues. V gave up 2 bases and J gave up 3 bases, with 7 bases separating them. The sequenced part of the CDR3 DNA is TGTGCTAGCAGTCAAGAGGGGGACACA. The encoded protein is CASSQEGDT. The whole CDR3 sequence reads CASSQEGDTEVFF.

This clone has only a few counts. Each gene name is a mouse one. The read terminates 4 residues ahead of where the CDR3 ends, so the germline J gene completes it. Distinct nucleotide sequences in the sample also encode this CDR3. This rearrangement joins TRBV5 to TRBJ2-3; D not certain. Germline V gene data show CDR1 as LGHNA and CDR2 as YNLKQL (reference sequence). Deletions cut 3 bases from V and 0 bases from J, with 7 bases between. This CDR3 is 14 amino acids long. The CDR3: CASSQTTSAETLYF. The CDR3 DNA, read in part, is TGTGCCAGCAGCCAGACAACTAGTGCAGAA.

This clone was counted a few times. Gene names follow the mouse nomenclature. The read terminates 4 residues before the CDR3 end, so the remaining end is supplied by the germline J gene. V is TRBV12-2 and J is TRBJ2-7, with TRBD2 matching 10 bases. J was trimmed by 3 bases and V by 3 bases; bases with no gene match: 4. From germline, CDR1 is SGHLS and CDR2 HYDKME. The CDR3 runs to 14 residues. The chain's CDR3 is CASSTGLGIYEQYF. The sequenced part of the CDR3 DNA is TGTGCCAGCTCTACGGGACTGGGGATCTAT.

This clone occurred many times. Gene names are the mouse ones. The read ends 4 residues early relative to the CDR3; the germline J gene fills the gap. At the DNA level, this CDR3 is encoded by other sequences in the same sample as well. V gene TRBV5 combines with J gene TRBJ2-2, with D tentatively TRBD1 (5 bases). V lost 0 bases and J lost 0, with 5 bases in between. This CDR3 is built from 15 residues. The germline gives CDR1 LGHNA, CDR2 YNLKQL (reference sequence). CDR3: CASSQDRANTGQLYF. The covered CDR3 bases are TGTGCCAGCAGCCAAGACAGGGCAAACACCGGG.

This clone was picked up a small number of times. Any gene name here is a mouse gene name. The read halts 4 residues ahead of the CDR3 end, with the missing end drawn from the germline J gene. The chain is built from TRBV17 and TRBJ1-2; TRBD1 is a possible D gene (5 bases). The CDR3 runs 12 residues. CDR1 MNHDT and CDR2 YYDKIL come from the germline V gene. V was shortened by 4 bases and J by 4 bases, with 7 bases between the two germline ends. CDR3 in amino acids: CASSTQASDYTF. CDR3 DNA (partial): TGTGCTAGCAGTACACAGGCCTCC.

Details on this clone: Germline and genes: mouse. The CDR3 end falls 4 residues outside the read, so it is completed with the germline J gene. The sample carries other DNA sequences with the same CDR3. This rearrangement joins TRBV13-1 to TRBJ1-2; 8 bases align to TRBD1. The germline gives CDR1 NSHNY, CDR2 SYGAGN. CDR3 size: 13 residues. CDR3 loop: CASSETGGSDYTF. The sequenced part of the CDR3 DNA is TGTGCCAGCAGTGAAACAGGGGGATCC.

Details on this clone: The gene symbols are mouse symbols. The CDR3 end falls 4 residues outside the read, so it is completed with the germline J gene. The chain combines TRBV19 with TRBJ2-5; 7 positions agree with TRBD2. The length of the CDR3 is 14 residues. Germline V gives CDR1 FNHDT, CDR2 SITEND (reference sequence). Incomplete CDR3 DNA: TGTGCCAGCAGTATTTATGGGGGGACGGAC. Translated: CASSIYGGTD. The complete CDR3 protein is CASSIYGGTDTQYF.

This clone was detected only a few times. Each gene name is a mouse one. The CDR3 protein is CTCSASGGTEVFF. The CDR3 bases that were read are TGCACCTGCAGTGCTTCGGGGGGCACA. V usage is TRBV1 and J usage is TRBJ1-1; TRBD1 is a possible D gene (5 bases). The missing CDR3 end, 4 residues past where the read stops, is filled in from the germline J gene. Germline V gene data show CDR1 as NSQYPW and CDR2 as LRSPGD (reference sequence). V was trimmed by 3 bases and J by 4 bases, leaving 9 bases between them. This CDR3 is built from 13 residues.

Concerning this clone itself: The genes are named according to mouse. The DNA ends 4 residues before the CDR3 does, and the rest of the CDR3 is filled in from the germline J gene. This rearrangement joins TRBV13-1 to TRBJ2-3; D might be TRBD1 (6 bases). CDR1 is NSHNY and CDR2 is SYGAGN in the germline V gene. This CDR3 has 13 residues. V lost 5 bases and J lost 2, with 9 bases in between. CDR3 DNA (partial): TGTGCCAGCAGCGGGGACAATGCAGAA. This encodes CASSGDNAE. The full CDR3 protein is CASSGDNAETLYF.

This clone was observed a handful of times. Mouse gene names and germline throughout. Read coverage stops 4 residues before the CDR3 terminus; the germline J gene supplies the remainder. The chain uses TRBV1 and TRBJ2-5; D is possibly TRBD1 (5 bases). CDR1 NSQYPW and CDR2 LRSPGD come from the germline V gene (reference sequence). The CDR3 runs 15 residues. The CDR3 reads CTCSADTAGRDTQYF. The part of the CDR3 DNA that was read is TGCACCTGCAGTGCAGATACGGCAGGGAGAGAC.

In regard to this clone: Mouse germline and gene names are used. The DNA ends 4 residues before the CDR3 does, and the rest of the CDR3 is filled in from the germline J gene. Other DNA sequences in this specimen translate into the identical CDR3. This chain joins TRBV13-1 and TRBJ1-1; D is perhaps TRBD1 (6 bases). Between the trimmed V and J ends, which lost 0 bases and 4 bases, there was a span of 7 bases. The length of the CDR3 is 13 residues. CDR1 and CDR2 from the germline V gene are NSHNY and SYGAGN. The CDR3 is CASSDEGVTEVFF. Partial CDR3 DNA: TGTGCCAGCAGTGATGAGGGGGTCACA.

This clone has more than one count but fewer than ten. Gene names follow the mouse nomenclature. The CDR3 is CTCAYWGSNTGQLYF. CDR3 bases read: TGCACCTGCGCTTACTGGGGGTCAAACACCGGG. This chain connects TRBV1 to TRBJ2-2, with 8 nucleotides matching TRBD2. The read terminates 4 residues ahead of where the CDR3 ends, so the germline J gene completes it. The germline V gene has CDR1 NSQYPW and CDR2 LRSPGD (reference sequence). The CDR3 covers 15 residues. The J segment lost 0 bases and the V segment lost 8 bases, leaving 5 bases of the junction unmatched.

Note on this clone: Mouse germline and gene names are used. The CDR3 end falls 4 residues outside the read, so it is completed with the germline J gene. Other nucleotide sequences in the sample specify the same CDR3. V and J are TRBV13-2 and TRBJ2-2; weak D call: TRBD2 (6 bases). Germline assignment: CDR1 NNHNN and CDR2 SYGAGS (reference sequence). With 5 bases removed from V and 0 bases from J, the gap between germline ends came to 11 bases. This CDR3 is built from 15 residues. Here the CDR3 reads CASGPGGANTGQLYF. The CDR3 bases that were read are TGTGCCAGCGGCCCGGGGGGTGCAAACACCGGG.

In its sample, this clone was seen a few times. Gene names are the mouse ones. The read ends 3 residues early relative to the CDR3; the germline J gene fills the gap. The V call is TRBV19, the J call TRBJ1-6, with TRBD1 matching 7 bases. TRBJ1-6 falls under the ORF class, with uncertain function. Germline V CDR1 and CDR2: FNHDT, SITEND (reference sequence). The V and J ends lost 4 bases and 2 bases, in that order; junction bases with no gene match: 3. The CDR3 loop spans 15 amino acids. CDR3 sequence: CASSEGAPYNSPLYF. The sequenced part of the CDR3 DNA is TGTGCCAGCAGTGAGGGGGCGCCCTATAATTCGCCC.

Turning to this clone: Gene names denote mouse genes. The read ends 3 residues before the CDR3 terminus; that terminus is restored from the germline J gene. The V gene is TRBV5, the J gene TRBJ1-6; 12 positions match TRBD1. TRBJ1-6 is an open reading frame whose function is uncertain. The CDR3 is 16 residues long. J gave up 6 bases and V 4 bases, and 4 bases lay outside the gene matches. CDR1 is LGHNA and CDR2 is YNLKQL in the germline V gene (reference sequence). The CDR3 protein is CASSPRDRGPNSPLYF. The DNA read from the CDR3 is TGTGCCAGCAGCCCCAGGGACAGGGGGCCTAATTCGCCC.

This clone has a handful of counts. Genes here carry mouse names. The sequence runs out 4 residues before the end of the CDR3; the remainder is reconstructed from the germline J gene. V is TRBV13-1 and J is TRBJ1-2; no clear D. This CDR3 spans 14 amino acids. The germline V gene has CDR1 NSHNY and CDR2 SYGAGN. V lost 0 bases and J lost 0, with 6 bases in between. CDR3 bases read: TGTGCCAGCAGTGATGAAAAAGCAAACTCC. Encoded protein: CASSDEKANS. The entire CDR3 sequence reads CASSDEKANSDYTF.

As regards this clone: All gene names here are mouse names. The read terminates 4 residues before the CDR3 end, so the remaining end is supplied by the germline J gene. V and J are TRBV31 and TRBJ2-1, with 7 bases lining up with TRBD2. With 4 bases clipped from V and 5 bases from J, the junction kept 2 bases outside the gene matches. Germline V gene data show CDR1 as GKSSPN and CDR2 as SITVG. The CDR3 consists of 12 residues. The CDR3 bases that were read are TGTGCCTGGACGACTGGGAATGCT. Protein: CAWTTGNA. The full CDR3 is CAWTTGNAEQFF.

For this clone: Germline and genes: mouse. The read comes to an end 4 residues before the CDR3 does, leaving the germline J gene to fill in the end. The rearrangement links TRBV14 to TRBJ2-5; D remains ambiguous. The CDR3 totals 14 residues. CDR1 is SGHDT, CDR2 FRDEAV, per germline. V dropped 2 bases and J dropped 0 bases, with 7 bases sitting between them. The CDR3: CASSLVVNQDTQYF. Incomplete CDR3 DNA: TGTGCCAGCAGTTTAGTGGTTAACCAAGAC.

This clone turned up a few times. The gene symbols are mouse symbols. The read ends 4 residues early relative to the CDR3; the germline J gene fills the gap. Other nucleotide sequences from this sample produce the same CDR3. The J gene is TRBJ2-1, the V gene TRBV5; 10 bases align to TRBD2. There are 15 residues in the CDR3. Germline CDR1 and CDR2: LGHNA and YNLKQL (reference sequence). After removal of 0 bases from V and 6 bases from J, the junction contained 2 bases not matched to a gene. The sequenced CDR3 bases are TGTGCCAGCAGCCAAGACTGGGGGGGCGTTGCT. This sequence encodes CASSQDWGGVA. In full, the CDR3 is CASSQDWGGVAEQFF.

This clone was observed a handful of times. Gene names are mouse gene names. From the germline J gene comes the end of the CDR3, since the read stops 4 residues before it. The gene calls are TRBV19 and TRBJ2-1; D perhaps matches TRBD1 (5 bases). V was shortened by 4 bases and J by 6 bases, with 11 bases between the two germline ends. This CDR3 has 13 residues. From germline, CDR1 is FNHDT and CDR2 SITEND (reference sequence). CDR3 in amino acids: CASSSPGIAEQFF. The CDR3 bases that were read are TGTGCCAGCAGTTCCCCAGGGATTGCT.

This clone was found many times. Here the gene names and germline are mouse. CDR3 amino acids: CASSFPLDINSDYTF. The CDR3 bases that were read are TGTGCAAGCAGCTTCCCCCTTGACATAAACTCC. V and J are TRBV16 and TRBJ1-2; D unclear. Sequencing ends 4 residues short of the CDR3 end; the germline J gene provides the rest. The germline V gene has CDR1 SGHSA and CDR2 FRNQAP. The germline V and J ends were trimmed by 3 bases and 1 base, with 12 bases remaining between them. The CDR3 covers 15 residues.

This clone showed up many times. All gene names here are mouse names. The CDR3 bases that were read are TGTGCCAGCAGTGAGGGACAGGCCTATAATTCGCCC. This translates into CASSEGQAYNSP. The complete CDR3 sequence is CASSEGQAYNSPLYF. The J gene is TRBJ1-6, the V gene TRBV13-1; 8 nucleotides agree with TRBD1. The read ends 3 residues before the CDR3 terminus; that terminus is restored from the germline J gene. TRBJ1-6 is known as an ORF, though its function is uncertain. Unmatched junction bases numbered 0, after V lost 2 bases and J lost 2 bases. The CDR3 covers 15 residues. Germline CDR1 reads NSHNY; CDR2 reads SYGAGN.

This clone appeared a few times. Genes and germline come from the mouse. From the germline J gene comes the end of the CDR3, since the read stops 4 residues before it. This chain connects TRBV13-1 to TRBJ2-5, with 8 bases that match TRBD2. V lost 4 bases to trimming and J lost 0 bases; unmatched junction nucleotides: 7. Germline V gene data show CDR1 as NSHNY and CDR2 as SYGAGN. The CDR3 is 16 amino acids. CDR3 amino acids: CASSPWTGSNQDTQYF. CDR3 DNA (partial): TGTGCCAGCAGTCCCTGGACTGGGTCTAACCAAGAC.

This clone was observed a few times. Gene labels here are mouse ones. The read gets to within 4 residues of the CDR3 end, and the germline J gene fills in the rest. The V and J genes are TRBV19 and TRBJ2-1, with 9 bases matching TRBD2. Germline CDR1 is FNHDT and CDR2 is SITEND (reference sequence). The CDR3 contains 15 residues. With V trimmed by 6 bases and J by 0 bases, 4 bases remained unmatched. The CDR3 protein is CASTDWGNNYAEQFF. The sequenced CDR3 bases are TGTGCCAGCACCGACTGGGGGAATAACTATGCT.

A remark on this clone: Gene labels here are mouse ones. The CDR3 end lies 4 residues beyond the end of the read and is filled in from the germline J gene. The genes are TRBV13-3 and TRBJ2-2, with D possibly matching TRBD1 (6 bases). The CDR3 has 14 amino acids. The V gene lost 5 bases and the J gene lost 6 bases, with 14 bases spanning the gap. CDR1 is NNHDY and CDR2 is SYVADS in the germline V gene. The CDR3 protein is CASRASRGSGQLYF. The sequenced part of the CDR3 DNA is TGTGCCAGCAGAGCTTCTAGGGGGTCCGGG.